The 7 T cell receptor beta chains reported below all come from one sample, sequenced in a study of technical replicates of blood from four donors. Sequencing was performed with immunoSEQ multiplex PCR; in TCRdb, only in-frame clones are kept and a portion is missing. Of about 100,000 clones listed, 94% are singletons. Sequencing was done on a sample of T cells isolated from PBMCs. The receptors derive from a human donor in good health.

This chain links TRBV28 with TRBJ1-1; TRBD1 matches 8 bases. Germline loops: CDR1 MDHEN, CDR2 SYDVKM. This CDR3 contains 16 residues. V shed 3 bases and J 6 bases; nucleotides not matched to a gene: 12. As DNA, the CDR3 is TGTGCCAGCAGTTTCCGGGACAGGTCCCCGCTGGCTGAAGCTTTCTTT. Translated, it gives CASSFRDRSPLAEAFF.

The rearrangement links TRBV27 to TRBJ1-1, with a weak D call TRBD1 (6 bases). The germline V gene has CDR1 MNHEY and CDR2 SMNVEV (reference sequence). The CDR3 is 14 amino acids. With 3 bases removed from V and 4 bases from J, the gap between germline ends came to 12 bases. The CDR3 protein is CASSLGSGVTEAFF. In DNA, the CDR3 is TGTGCCAGCAGTTTGGGGTCAGGGGTCACTGAAGCTTTCTTT.

The chain is built from TRBV11-3 and TRBJ2-2; D is unresolved. With 3 bases removed from V and 7 bases from J, the gap between germline ends came to 9 bases. This CDR3 is built from 13 residues. Germline V gene lookup returns CDR1 SGHNT and CDR2 YENEEA. CDR3 nucleotides: TGTGCCAGCAGCTTGAGTACGGGCGGGGAGCTGTTTTTT. Amino acids: CASSLSTGGELFF.

V gene TRBV4-1 combines with J gene TRBJ2-5; D is uncertain. Trimming pared 1 base from V and 4 bases from J, leaving 13 bases between. Germline V gives CDR1 MGHRA, CDR2 YSYEKL. The CDR3 loop spans 15 amino acids. The CDR3 is CASSQAGLARETQYF. CDR3 coding DNA: TGCGCCAGCAGCCAAGCGGGTCTCGCACGAGAGACCCAGTACTTC.

The V gene is TRBV4-2, the J gene TRBJ2-2, with 9 bases that match TRBD1. The CDR3 runs to 19 residues. Germline assignment: CDR1 LGHNA and CDR2 YNFKEQ. Trimming took 0 bases from V and 5 from J; bases not matched to a gene: 13. CDR3 protein: CASSQEAIPGQGWTGELFF. The CDR3 bases are TGTGCCAGCAGCCAAGAAGCCATCCCGGGACAGGGATGGACCGGGGAGCTGTTTTTT.

The chain uses TRBV7-2 and TRBJ2-4, with TRBD2 identical over 8 bases. CDR3 length equals 16 residues. Trimming took 4 bases from V and 0 from J; bases not matched to a gene: 5. Germline V gene data show CDR1 as SGHTA and CDR2 as FQGNSA. The CDR3 bases are TGTGCCAGCAGCTATACTAGCGGACTAGCCAAAAACATTCAGTACTTC. It codes for CASSYTSGLAKNIQYF.

The chain carries TRBV2 and TRBJ2-2; 13 bases align to TRBD2. With 8 bases clipped from V and 5 bases from J, the junction kept 5 bases outside the gene matches. The germline V gene encodes CDR1 SNHLY and CDR2 FYNNEI. This CDR3 is 15 amino acids long. CDR3 DNA: TGTGCCAGCGGCGGACTAGCGGGGGAAACCGGGGAGCTGTTTTTT. It encodes CASGGLAGETGELFF.